In this sample, the clone carrying this TCR beta chain turned up many times. This sample stems from a study of T cells in Graves' hyperthyroidism and ophthalmopathy. What was amplified from RNA transcripts were TCR beta CDR3 regions. Primed by the HTBI set, a first-round RT-PCR was run on the TCR CDR3. TCRdb used MiXCR to reprocess the multiplex PCR reads, holding one entry per CDR3 protein. Here the sample spans around 350,000 distinct CDR3 sequences, roughly an eighth being singletons. CDR1 is MGHRA, CDR2 YSYEKL, per germline. The CDR3 sequence is 16 residues long. V was cut by 3 bases and J by 2 bases, with 17 bases left in between.

Sequenced sample: blood. This receptor was identified in a woman aged 18-35 years with Graves' hyperthyroidism. This rearrangement joins TRBV4-1 to TRBJ2-7; no reliable D call. In nucleotides, the CDR3 is TGCGCCAGCAGCCACGGTGGTGCTGACGGCACCTACGAGCAGTACTTC. It specifies CASSHGGADGTYEQYF.